This T cell receptor (beta chain) appears in the sequencing data of a study of T cells after yellow fever vaccination. Overall study findings and caveats: There was a possibility that FACS-sorted repertoires contained abundant clonotypes contaminating from the bulk population.

Turning to this clonotype: Its antigen is undetermined.

TCRdb re-analysed the 5' RACE reads in MiXCR, keeping a single row per CDR3 protein. The sample yields 360,000 or so distinct CDR3 sequences, 9.5% to 13% seen once. Deletions cut 4 bases from V and 0 bases from J, with 13 bases between. The CDR3 totals 15 residues. Per the germline V gene, CDR1 is SGHTA and CDR2 is FQGNSA. This clonotype originated in a man between 18 and 35 years old who received the YFV17D yellow fever vaccine. This specimen consisted of PBMCs, obtained on the day of the first yellow fever vaccination. This chain links TRBV7-2 with TRBJ2-7, with unresolved D. The CDR3 protein is CASSSPTLLSYEQYF. CDR3 DNA sequence: TGTGCCAGCAGCTCCCCGACACTACTCTCCTACGAGCAGTACTTC.